This is a list of T cell receptor beta chains from one sample in a study of beta chain features in type 1 diabetes. Sequencing used immunoSEQ multiplex PCR; TCRdb keeps in-frame clones, though not all of them. This sample has 600,000 to 700,000 clones, with around 12% found just once. The sample consisted of naive CD4+ T cells from blood. All receptors come from a man younger than 40 with type 1 diabetes. Each CDR3 is given with its conserved first and last residue. D genes are given only for firm matches. Clone sizes are given selectively: once, few, many, or a class where the clone is expanded.

CDR3 protein	CDR3 DNA	clone size	V gene	J gene	D gene
CASSPRTWPFEAFF	TGTGCCAGCAGCCCACGAACATGGCCCTTCGAAGCTTTCTTT	NA	TRBV11-1	TRBJ1-1	NA
CASSDRGGDRGQRDTQYF	TGTGCCAGCAGCGATAGAGGAGGGGACAGGGGGCAGAGAGATACGCAGTATTTT	few	TRBV7-2	TRBJ2-3	TRBD1
CASKHRGPHQPQHF	TGCGCCAGCAAACACAGGGGGCCCCATCAGCCCCAGCATTTT	NA	TRBV23-1	TRBJ1-5	TRBD1
CASSFEKSLGYGYTF	TGTGCCAGCAGCTTTGAGAAATCACTAGGCTATGGCTACACCTTC	NA	TRBV7-8	TRBJ1-2	NA
CASSSRELGQGVYSNQPQHF	TGTGCCAGCTCATCCAGAGAGTTGGGACAGGGCGTCTATAGCAATCAGCCCCAGCATTTT	NA	TRBV18	TRBJ1-5	TRBD1
CASRSPSSTDTQYF	TGTGCCAGCAGAAGCCCCTCTAGCACAGATACGCAGTATTTT	NA	TRBV7-9	TRBJ2-3	NA
CASSYTATNEKLFF	TGCGCCAGCAGCTACACTGCAACTAATGAAAAACTGTTTTTT	NA	TRBV5-1	TRBJ1-4	NA
CASSARYYGYTF	TGTGCCAGCAGTGCACGGTATTATGGCTACACCTTC	NA	TRBV6-6	TRBJ1-2	NA
CATSRGREQIGSNVLTF	TGTGCCACCAGCAGGGGACGGGAACAGATAGGCTCCAACGTCCTGACTTTC	NA	TRBV15	TRBJ2-6	NA
CASSATGSSYNEQFF	TGTGCCAGCAGCGCTACTGGGAGCTCCTACAATGAGCAGTTCTTC	NA	TRBV11-2	TRBJ2-1	NA
CASCETGTGGTEAFF	TGCGCCAGCTGCGAGACCGGGACAGGGGGCACTGAAGCTTTCTTT	few	TRBV5-1	TRBJ1-1	TRBD1
CASSPQASNTDTQYF	TGTGCCAGCAGTCCCCAGGCTAGCAACACAGATACGCAGTATTTT	NA	TRBV11-1	TRBJ2-3	NA
CASTTTGSSGNTIYF	TGTGCCAGCACCACTACCGGGAGCTCTGGAAACACCATATATTTT	NA	TRBV21-1	TRBJ1-3	NA
CASSIPRAAYYGYTF	TGTGCCAGTAGTATCCCCCGGGCAGCCTACTATGGCTACACCTTC	NA	TRBV19	TRBJ1-2	NA
CSGNGQFESSYNEQFF	TGCAGCGGGAACGGACAGTTCGAAAGCTCCTACAATGAGCAGTTCTTC	NA	TRBV29-1	TRBJ2-1	NA
CASSLDRPNTQYF	TGTGCCAGCAGCTTGGACAGACCCAATACGCAGTATTTT	few	TRBV7-2	TRBJ2-3	NA
CASSDTLAGFTDTQYF	TGTGCCAGCAGTGACACACTAGCGGGCTTCACAGATACGCAGTATTTT	NA	TRBV25-1	TRBJ2-3	TRBD2
CASSLDGTGGQFF	TGTGCCAGCAGCTTGGACGGGACAGGGGGGCAGTTCTTC	NA	TRBV5-4	TRBJ2-1	TRBD1
CASSTSGTSGGPLSEQFF	TGCGCCAGCAGCACCTCCGGGACTAGCGGGGGGCCTTTAAGCGAGCAGTTCTTC	NA	TRBV5-1	TRBJ2-1	TRBD2
CASSLGLFFSGANVLTF	TGTGCCAGCAGCTTAGGACTCTTCTTCTCTGGGGCCAACGTCCTGACTTTC	NA	TRBV7-2	TRBJ2-6	NA
CAISADRGNQPQHF	TGTGCCATCAGTGCGGACAGGGGGAATCAGCCCCAGCATTTT	few	TRBV10-3	TRBJ1-5	TRBD1
CAISGAGQRVEQYF	TGTGCCATCAGTGGGGCAGGGCAGAGGGTCGAGCAGTACTTC	NA	TRBV10-3	TRBJ2-7	NA
CASSTGTLSSYEQYF	TGTGCCAGCAGCACCGGGACCCTTAGCTCCTACGAGCAGTACTTC	few	TRBV7-2	TRBJ2-7	NA
CAWSPSPDTTDTQYF	TGTGCCTGGAGTCCGAGCCCGGACACGACAGATACGCAGTATTTT	NA	TRBV30	TRBJ2-3	NA
CSLKRAVADTQYF	TGCAGCTTGAAGAGGGCCGTGGCAGATACGCAGTATTTT	NA	TRBV29-1	TRBJ2-3	NA
CASSPRLYEQFF	TGTGCCAGCTCACCACGTTTGTATGAGCAGTTCTTC	NA	TRBV18	TRBJ2-1	NA
CASSQIGQGVDF	TGTGCCAGCAGCCAAATTGGACAGGGGGTCGACTTC	few	TRBV5-8	TRBJ2-5	TRBD1
CASSQYQETQYF	TGTGCCAGCTCACAGTACCAAGAGACCCAGTACTTC	NA	TRBV18	TRBJ2-5	NA
CATSFGLSYTGELFF	TGTGCCACCAGCTTTGGACTGTCGTACACCGGGGAGCTGTTTTTT	few	TRBV15	TRBJ2-2	NA
CASSFRTGVAPLGGYTF	TGTGCCAGCAGCTTCCGCACAGGGGTAGCTCCTCTTGGTGGCTACACCTTC	few	TRBV7-9	TRBJ1-2	TRBD1
CAWSLLLGPPLHF	TGTGCCTGGAGTCTACTACTAGGACCACCCCTCCACTTT	NA	TRBV30	TRBJ1-6	NA
CSVDRAKQPQHF	TGCAGCGTTGACAGGGCGAAACAGCCCCAGCATTTT	NA	TRBV29-1	TRBJ1-5	NA
CASSPTGTGSYEQYF	TGTGCCAGCAGTCCAACCGGGACAGGGTCCTACGAGCAGTACTTC	NA	TRBV28	TRBJ2-7	TRBD1
CASSRDFSYEQYF	TGTGCCAGCAGCCGGGACTTTTCCTACGAGCAGTACTTC	NA	TRBV2	TRBJ2-7	NA
CSVDGQDLDSNQPQHF	TGCAGCGTTGATGGGCAGGACCTTGATAGCAATCAGCCCCAGCATTTT	NA	TRBV29-1	TRBJ1-5	NA
CAWRSSYEQYF	TGTGCCTGGAGGTCTTCCTACGAGCAGTACTTC	NA	TRBV30	TRBJ2-7	NA
CASSDNRADTQYF	TGTGCCAGCAGTGACAACCGCGCAGATACGCAGTATTTT	NA	TRBV2	TRBJ2-3	NA
CASSYRSGGSTDTQYF	TGTGCCAGCAGCTATCGTAGCGGGGGAAGCACAGATACGCAGTATTTT	few	TRBV5-4	TRBJ2-3	TRBD2
CASSSASGVKTQYF	TGTGCCAGCAGCTCGGCTAGCGGGGTGAAGACCCAGTACTTC	NA	TRBV7-2	TRBJ2-5	TRBD2
CASRSGQFNEQFF	TGTGCCAGCAGGTCCGGACAGTTCAATGAGCAGTTCTTC	NA	TRBV7-3	TRBJ2-1	NA
CASSLQGPDSPLHF	TGTGCCAGCAGTCTACAGGGGCCCGATTCACCCCTCCACTTT	few	TRBV6-6	TRBJ1-6	TRBD1
CGKLWRDQPQHF	TGTGGCAAGTTATGGAGGGATCAGCCCCAGCATTTT	few	TRBV19	TRBJ1-5	NA
CAWNRVTNYGYTF	TGTGCCTGGAACCGGGTTACTAACTATGGCTACACCTTC	few	TRBV30	TRBJ1-2	NA
CASSDLTWAEGSPLHF	TGTGCCAGCAGTGATCTCACTTGGGCGGAAGGCTCACCCCTCCACTTT	NA	TRBV25-1	TRBJ1-6	NA
CASSIEGRTTDTQYF	TGTGCCAGTAGTATTGAAGGAAGAACTACAGATACGCAGTATTTT	NA	TRBV19	TRBJ2-3	NA
CASSEAGTGGAGYTF	TGTGCCAGCAGTGAAGCCGGGACAGGGGGCGCCGGCTACACCTTC	few	TRBV25-1	TRBJ1-2	TRBD1
CASSQRTGTDTQYF	TGTGCCAGCAGCCAACGGACGGGCACAGATACGCAGTATTTT	NA	TRBV7-9	TRBJ2-3	NA
CASSLGGLSTDTQYF	TGTGCCAGCAGCTTGGGGGGCCTTAGCACAGATACGCAGTATTTT	NA	TRBV7-2	TRBJ2-3	NA
CASSLAVRSNSPLHF	TGTGCCAGCAGCTTGGCTGTGAGGAGCAATTCACCCCTCCACTTT	NA	TRBV5-4	TRBJ1-6	NA
CASSLVTADILVPLHF	TGTGCCAGCAGCTTAGTCACAGCGGACATCCTTGTACCCCTCCACTTT	few	TRBV7-2	TRBJ1-6	NA
CASSWPGRINTGELFF	TGTGCCAGCAGTTGGCCGGGACGTATAAACACCGGGGAGCTGTTTTTT	NA	TRBV6-5	TRBJ2-2	NA
CASSFRTGDGYTF	TGCGCCAGCAGCTTTCGGACAGGGGATGGCTACACCTTC	NA	TRBV5-1	TRBJ1-2	TRBD1